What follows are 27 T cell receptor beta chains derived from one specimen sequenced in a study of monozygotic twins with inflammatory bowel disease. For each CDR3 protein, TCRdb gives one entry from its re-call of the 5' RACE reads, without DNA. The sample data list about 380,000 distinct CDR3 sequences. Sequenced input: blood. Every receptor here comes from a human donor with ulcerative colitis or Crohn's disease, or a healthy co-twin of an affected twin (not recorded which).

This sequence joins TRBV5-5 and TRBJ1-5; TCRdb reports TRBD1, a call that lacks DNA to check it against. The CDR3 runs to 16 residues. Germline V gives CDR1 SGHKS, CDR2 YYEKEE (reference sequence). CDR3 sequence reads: CASSPLSGAGNQPQHF.

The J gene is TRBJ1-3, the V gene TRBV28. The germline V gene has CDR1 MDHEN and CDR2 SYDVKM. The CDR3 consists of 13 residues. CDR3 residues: CASSPPSRNTIYF.

The CDR3 reads CASSLATNYGYTF. This rearrangement joins TRBV7-2 to TRBJ1-2. This CDR3 is 13 amino acids long. Germline lookup yields CDR1 SGHTA and CDR2 FQGNSA.

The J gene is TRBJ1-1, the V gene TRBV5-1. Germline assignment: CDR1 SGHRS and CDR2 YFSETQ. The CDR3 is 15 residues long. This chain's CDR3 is CASSLGEFGNTEAFF.

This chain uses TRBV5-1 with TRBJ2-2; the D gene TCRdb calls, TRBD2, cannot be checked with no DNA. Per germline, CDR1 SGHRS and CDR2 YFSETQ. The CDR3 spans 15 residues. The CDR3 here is CASSRLAGLTGELFF.

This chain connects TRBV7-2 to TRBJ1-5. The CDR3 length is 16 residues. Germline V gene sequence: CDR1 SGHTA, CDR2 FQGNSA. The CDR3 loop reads CASSFWGRGEVQPQHF.

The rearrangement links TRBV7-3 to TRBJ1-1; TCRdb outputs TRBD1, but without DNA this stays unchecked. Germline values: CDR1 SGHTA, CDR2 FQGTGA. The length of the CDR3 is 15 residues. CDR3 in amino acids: CASSPPGTGRTEAFF.

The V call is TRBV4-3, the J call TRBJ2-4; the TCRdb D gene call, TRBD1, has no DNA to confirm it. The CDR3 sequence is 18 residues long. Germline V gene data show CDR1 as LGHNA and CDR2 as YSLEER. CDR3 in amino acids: CASSQDPRTGGAKNIQYF.

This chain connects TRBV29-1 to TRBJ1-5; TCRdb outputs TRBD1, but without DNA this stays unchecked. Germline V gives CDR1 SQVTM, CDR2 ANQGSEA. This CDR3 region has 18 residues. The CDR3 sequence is CSVVDPGQGAFGNQPQHF.

The CDR3 loop is CASSFEGATQYF. V usage is TRBV11-3 and J usage is TRBJ2-5; TCRdb picks TRBD1, but there is no DNA to check that call. CDR3 length: 12 amino acids. CDR1 and CDR2 from the germline V gene are SGHNT and YENEEA.

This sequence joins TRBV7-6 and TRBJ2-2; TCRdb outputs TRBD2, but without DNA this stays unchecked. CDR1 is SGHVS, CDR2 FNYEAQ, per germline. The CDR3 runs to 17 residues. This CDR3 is CASSLEASGGASGELFF.

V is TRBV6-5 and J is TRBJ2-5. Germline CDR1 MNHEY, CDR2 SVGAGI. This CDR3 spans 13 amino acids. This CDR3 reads CASSYNRKETQYF.

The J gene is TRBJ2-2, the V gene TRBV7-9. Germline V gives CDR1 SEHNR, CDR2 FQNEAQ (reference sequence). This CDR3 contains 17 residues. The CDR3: CASSLNPIRENTGELFF.

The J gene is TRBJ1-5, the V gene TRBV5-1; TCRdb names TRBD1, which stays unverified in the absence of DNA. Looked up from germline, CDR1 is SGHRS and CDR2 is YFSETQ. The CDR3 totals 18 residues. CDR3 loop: CASSLGQGGWGSNQPQHF.

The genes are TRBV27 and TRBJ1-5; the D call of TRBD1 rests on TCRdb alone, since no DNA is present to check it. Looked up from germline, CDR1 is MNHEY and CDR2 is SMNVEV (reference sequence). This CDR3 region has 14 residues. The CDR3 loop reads CASSLLGAGQPQHF.

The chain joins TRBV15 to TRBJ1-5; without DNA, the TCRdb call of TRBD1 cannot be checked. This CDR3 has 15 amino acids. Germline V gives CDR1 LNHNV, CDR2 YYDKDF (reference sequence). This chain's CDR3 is CATSTVGQGNQPQHF.

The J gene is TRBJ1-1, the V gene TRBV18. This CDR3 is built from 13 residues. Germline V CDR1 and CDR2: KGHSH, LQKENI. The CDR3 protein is CASSPTQNTEAFF. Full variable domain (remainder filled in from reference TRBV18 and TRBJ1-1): NAGVMQNPRHLVRRRGQEARLRCSPMKGHSHVYWYRQLPEEGLKFMVYLQKENIIDESGMPKERFSAEFPKEGPSILRIQQVVRGDSAAYFCASSPTQNTEAFFGQGTRLTVV.

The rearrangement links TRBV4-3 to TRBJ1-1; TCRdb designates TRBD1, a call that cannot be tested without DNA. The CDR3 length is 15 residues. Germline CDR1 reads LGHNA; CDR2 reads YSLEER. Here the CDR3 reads CASSPIGDRDIGAFF.

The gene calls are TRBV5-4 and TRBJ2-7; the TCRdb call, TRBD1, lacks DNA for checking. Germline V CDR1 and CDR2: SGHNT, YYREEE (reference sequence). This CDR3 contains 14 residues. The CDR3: CASSLSSGAYEQYF. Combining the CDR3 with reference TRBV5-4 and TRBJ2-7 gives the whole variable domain ETGVTQSPTHLIKTRGQQVTLRCSSQSGHNTVSWYQQALGQGPQFIFQYYREEENGRGNFPPRFSGLQFPNYSSELNVNALELDDSALYLCASSLSSGAYEQYFGPGTRLTVT.

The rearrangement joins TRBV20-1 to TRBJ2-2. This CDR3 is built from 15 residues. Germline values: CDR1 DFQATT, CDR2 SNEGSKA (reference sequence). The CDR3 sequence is CSARELASNTGELFF.

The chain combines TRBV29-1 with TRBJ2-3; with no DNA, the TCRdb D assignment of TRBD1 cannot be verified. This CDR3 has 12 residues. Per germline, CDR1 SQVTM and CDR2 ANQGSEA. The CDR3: CSATPGPGTQYF.

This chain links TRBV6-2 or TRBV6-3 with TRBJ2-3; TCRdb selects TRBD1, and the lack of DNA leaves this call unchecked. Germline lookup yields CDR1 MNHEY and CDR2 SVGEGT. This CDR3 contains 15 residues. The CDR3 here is CASSAGRGSTDTQYF.

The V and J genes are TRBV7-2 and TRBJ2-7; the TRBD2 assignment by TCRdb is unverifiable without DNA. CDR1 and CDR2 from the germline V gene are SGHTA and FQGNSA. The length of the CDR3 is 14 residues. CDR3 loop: CASSHPGLAYEQYF.

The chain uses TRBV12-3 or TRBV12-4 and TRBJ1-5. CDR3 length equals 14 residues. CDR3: CASSYTPGNQPQHF.

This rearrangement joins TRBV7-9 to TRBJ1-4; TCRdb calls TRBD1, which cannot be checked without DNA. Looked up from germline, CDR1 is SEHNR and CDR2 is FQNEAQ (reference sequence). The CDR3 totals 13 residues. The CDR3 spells CASSLGDSEKLFF.

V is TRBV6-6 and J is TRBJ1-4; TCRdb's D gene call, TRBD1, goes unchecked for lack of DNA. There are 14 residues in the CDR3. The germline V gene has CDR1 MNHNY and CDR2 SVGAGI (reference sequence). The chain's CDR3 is CASNPGQAGEKLFF.

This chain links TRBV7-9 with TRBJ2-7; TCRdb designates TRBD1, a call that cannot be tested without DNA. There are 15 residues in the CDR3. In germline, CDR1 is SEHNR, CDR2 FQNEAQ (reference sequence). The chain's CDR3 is CASSSFIQNPPTQYF.